These 20 T cell receptor beta chains came from one sample sequenced in a study of CD8 T cells in ankylosing spondylitis. TCRdb redid the calling of the 5' RACE reads with MiXCR, one entry per CDR3 protein. The sample has about 240,000 distinct CDR3 sequences, roughly a tenth seen once; the top ten hold under 7%. Source material: blood, either unsorted or a sorted T cell fraction (not recorded which). The receptors were sampled from a male donor with ankylosing spondylitis or in good health (not recorded which).

This clonotype was observed a handful of times. The chain recombines TRBV7-2 with TRBJ2-7; the D is unclear. Germline assignment: CDR1 SGHTA and CDR2 FQGNSA. V was shortened by 5 bases and J by 0 bases, with 20 bases between the two germline ends. The CDR3 spans 17 residues. CDR3 loop: CASSHSDYQYRSYEQYF. Written as DNA, the CDR3 is TGTGCCAGCAGCCATTCAGATTACCAATACCGCTCCTACGAGCAGTACTTC.

This clonotype was counted many times. This chain links TRBV12-3 or TRBV12-4 with TRBJ1-1; TRBD1 aligns across 10 bases. V was pared by 7 bases and J by 2 bases, with 4 bases of the junction left unmatched. The CDR3 sequence is 14 residues long. The CDR3 protein is CASTRQGANTEAFF. The CDR3 DNA follows: TGTGCCAGCACCAGACAGGGGGCAAACACTGAAGCTTTCTTT.

A note on this clonotype: One base away lies a much larger clone, so this may be a sequencing read error. The CDR3 is CASSISIAGGLQETQHF. The CDR3 bases are TGCGCCAGCAGCATCAGCATAGCGGGAGGCCTCCAAGAGACCCAGCACTTC. The chain uses TRBV5-1 and TRBJ2-5, with TRBD2 matching 10 bases. Per germline, CDR1 SGHRS and CDR2 YFSETQ. The CDR3 is made up of 17 amino acids.

This clonotype was detected many times. V and J are TRBV5-1 and TRBJ2-7; D possibly corresponds to TRBD1 (5 bases). This CDR3 is built from 15 residues. The V gene's germline CDR1 is SGHRS and CDR2 YFSETQ. V dropped 0 bases and J dropped 1 base, with 11 bases sitting between them. The CDR3 loop is CASSLGIDSSYEQYF. The DNA of the CDR3 is TGCGCCAGCAGCTTGGGGATCGACAGTTCCTACGAGCAGTACTTC.

This clonotype came up many times. The rearrangement uses TRBV27 and TRBJ1-2, with D maybe TRBD1 (5 bases). Germline loops: CDR1 MNHEY, CDR2 SMNVEV (reference sequence). V gave up 4 bases and J gave up 8 bases, with 14 bases separating them. The CDR3 sequence is 13 residues long. The chain's CDR3 is CASSSPGLSGYTF. CDR3 nucleotide sequence: TGTGCCAGCAGTTCCCCGGGACTGTCAGGCTACACCTTC.

V gene TRBV7-9 combines with J gene TRBJ2-1; tentative D call: TRBD2 (6 bases). CDR1 is SEHNR and CDR2 is FQNEAQ in the germline V gene (reference sequence). V lost 5 bases and J 0 bases, leaving 17 bases between the germline ends. The CDR3 contains 17 residues. CDR3 sequence reads: CASSQNSAGFSYNEQFF. CDR3 DNA: TGTGCCAGCAGCCAAAATTCGGCGGGGTTCTCCTACAATGAGCAGTTCTTC.

The table lists this clonotype with many counts. The gene calls are TRBV5-1 and TRBJ2-7, with 12 bases lining up with TRBD2. V gave up 7 bases and J gave up 4 bases; unmatched junction bases: 6. This CDR3 spans 14 amino acids. Germline V CDR1 and CDR2: SGHRS, YFSETQ. The CDR3 nucleotides read TGCGCCAGCGCTTGGACTAGCGGGGATTACGAGCAGTACTTC. Its translation is CASAWTSGDYEQYF. The full variable domain, in which reference TRBV5-1 and TRBJ2-7 provide the parts outside the CDR3, is KAGVTQTPRYLIKTRGQQVTLSCSPISGHRSVSWYQQTPGQGLQFLFEYFSETQRNKGNFPGRFSGRQFSNSRSEMNVSTLELGDSALYLCASAWTSGDYEQYFGPGTRLTVT.

The sample holds many counts of this clonotype. The chain recombines TRBV5-1 with TRBJ2-3, with 11 bases that match TRBD2. CDR3 length: 16 amino acids. Germline CDR1 SGHRS, CDR2 YFSETQ. After removal of 1 base from V and 3 bases from J, the junction contained 4 bases not matched to a gene. The CDR3 sequence is CASSLNSGGATDTQYF. The CDR3 nucleotides read TGCGCCAGCAGCTTGAATAGCGGGGGGGCTACAGATACGCAGTATTTT.

This clonotype was recorded at least ten times. The chain combines TRBV20-1 with TRBJ2-1; D might be TRBD2 (5 bases). From germline, CDR1 is DFQATT and CDR2 SNEGSKA (reference sequence). There are 15 residues in the CDR3. The V end lost 1 base, the J end lost 0 bases, and 10 bases lay between the germline ends. The CDR3 reads CSARARTGSYNEQFF. DNA for the CDR3: TGCAGTGCTAGAGCAAGGACTGGCTCCTACAATGAGCAGTTCTTC.

This clonotype was seen repeatedly, ten times or more. This chain links TRBV5-1 with TRBJ2-7, with D perhaps matching TRBD1 or TRBD2 (5 bases each). The CDR3 sequence is 15 residues long. CDR1 SGHRS and CDR2 YFSETQ come from the germline V gene. V was clipped by 0 bases and J by 6 bases, with 16 bases between them. The CDR3 DNA follows: TGCGCCAGCAGCTTGGCGGGACCGACAACTGGCGAGCAGTACTTC. Protein: CASSLAGPTTGEQYF. The complete variable domain, with remaining parts taken from reference TRBV5-1 and TRBJ2-7, reads KAGVTQTPRYLIKTRGQQVTLSCSPISGHRSVSWYQQTPGQGLQFLFEYFSETQRNKGNFPGRFSGRQFSNSRSEMNVSTLELGDSALYLCASSLAGPTTGEQYFGPGTRLTVT.

This clonotype was picked up many times. The CDR3 DNA sequence: TGCAGTGCTAGAACCCTAGCGGGCGATCCTCCTGAGCAGTTCTTC. It translates to CSARTLAGDPPEQFF. The chain joins TRBV20-1 to TRBJ2-1; 8 nucleotides line up with TRBD2. After removal of 2 bases from V and 9 bases from J, the junction contained 12 bases not matched to a gene. Looked up from germline, CDR1 is DFQATT and CDR2 is SNEGSKA (reference sequence). This CDR3 comprises 15 residues.

This clonotype was observed at least ten times. The chain combines TRBV9 with TRBJ2-1; D uncertain. V lost 0 bases, J lost 2 bases, and 6 bases lay in between. CDR3 length: 14 amino acids. The germline CDR1 and CDR2 sequences are SGDLS and YYNGEE. This chain's CDR3 is CASSVDIAYNEQFF. The DNA of the CDR3 is TGTGCCAGCAGCGTAGATATAGCCTACAATGAGCAGTTCTTC.

This clonotype was seen more than once but under ten times. The rearrangement uses TRBV7-9 and TRBJ2-2, with 7 bases matching TRBD1. Germline CDR1 reads SEHNR; CDR2 reads FQNEAQ (reference sequence). V trimming: 4 bases; J trimming: 4 bases; junction bases outside the gene matches: 9. The CDR3 runs 16 residues. The CDR3 DNA reads TGTGCCAGCAGCTCGAAGACAGGGATAAGCACCGGGGAGCTGTTTTTT. It specifies CASSSKTGISTGELFF.

This clonotype has a count of ten or more. The gene calls are TRBV5-1 and TRBJ2-7, with a weak D call TRBD1 (6 bases). Germline CDR1 SGHRS, CDR2 YFSETQ. With 4 bases removed from V and 3 bases from J, the gap between germline ends came to 14 bases. The length of the CDR3 is 14 residues. The chain's CDR3 is CASSTRGLSYEQYF. CDR3 coding DNA: TGCGCCAGCAGCACGAGGGGGTTAAGCTACGAGCAGTACTTC. Full variable domain (missing parts from reference TRBV5-1 and TRBJ2-7): KAGVTQTPRYLIKTRGQQVTLSCSPISGHRSVSWYQQTPGQGLQFLFEYFSETQRNKGNFPGRFSGRQFSNSRSEMNVSTLELGDSALYLCASSTRGLSYEQYFGPGTRLTVT.

The rearrangement links TRBV7-9 to TRBJ1-1, with 7 bases aligning to TRBD1. V was pared by 5 bases and J by 11 bases, with 8 bases of the junction left unmatched. The CDR3 spans 12 residues. Germline V gene lookup returns CDR1 SEHNR and CDR2 FQNEAQ (reference sequence). For the CDR3, the DNA is TGTGCCAGCAGCGTCAACAGGGGCCTGGCTTTCTTT. It translates to CASSVNRGLAFF.

This clonotype showed up many times. The chain is built from TRBV5-1 and TRBJ2-1; TRBD1 matches at 8 bases. The CDR3 runs 17 residues. Per the germline V gene, CDR1 is SGHRS and CDR2 is YFSETQ. J lost 0 bases, V lost 3 bases, and 8 bases had no gene match. The DNA of the CDR3 is TGCGCCAGCAGCTACGGACAGGGCCAAAGCTCCTACAATGAGCAGTTCTTC. Its translation is CASSYGQGQSSYNEQFF.

This clonotype was counted ten times or more. CDR3 sequence (DNA): TGTGCCAGCAGTGAAGTCCCGGGTGGGAGCTCTGGAAACACCATATATTTT. Protein sequence: CASSEVPGGSSGNTIYF. The J gene is TRBJ1-3, the V gene TRBV6-1; D ambiguous. Trimming shortened V by 1 base and J by 0 bases, and 13 bases separated the two germline ends. CDR3 length: 17 residues. The V gene's germline CDR1 is MNHNS and CDR2 SASEGT.

This clonotype was counted many times. V and J are TRBV12-3 or TRBV12-4 and TRBJ2-7, with D possibly being TRBD1 (5 bases). V was shortened by 4 bases and J by 2 bases, with 12 bases between the two germline ends. The CDR3 has 14 residues. The CDR3 is CASSYQGNPYEQYF. In nucleotides, the CDR3 is TGTGCCAGCAGTTACCAGGGTAACCCCTACGAGCAGTACTTC.

Ten or more counts support this clonotype. V and J are TRBV20-1 and TRBJ2-2; 10 bases are shared with TRBD1. CDR3 length equals 16 residues. Germline lookup yields CDR1 DFQATT and CDR2 SNEGSKA (reference sequence). V was pared by 3 bases and J by 4 bases, with 8 bases of the junction left unmatched. For the CDR3, the DNA is TGCAGTGCTAGCACCCCGGGACAGGGGAGCACCGGGGAGCTGTTTTTT. It yields the protein CSASTPGQGSTGELFF.

This clonotype has a count of ten or more. The V gene is TRBV3-1, the J gene TRBJ2-1; D is perhaps TRBD1 (5 bases). Trimming removed 2 bases from V and 7 bases from J, with 21 bases in between. Germline values: CDR1 LGHDT, CDR2 YNNKEL (reference sequence). There are 17 residues in the CDR3. The CDR3 DNA is TGTGCCAGCAGCCAATTTATGGGCAGGGTAGCTGGGAATGAGCAGTTCTTC. This codes for CASSQFMGRVAGNEQFF.